The 30 T cell receptor beta chains below all came from one sample that was sequenced in a study of regulatory T cells in long-lasting Graves disease. Time point reported: newly diagnosed GD, antithyroid drugs for less than 3 months. RNA from PBMCs was the source of the TCR library. CDR3-region Arm-PCR and iRepertoire HTBI primers produced the TCR beta libraries. TCRdb itself ran the multiplex PCR reads through MiXCR, one entry per CDR3 protein. This repertoire shows under 700,000 distinct CDR3 sequences, about 15% found once; its top ten account for approximately 25%. The same data also went into a second study, on T cells in Graves' hyperthyroidism and ophthalmopathy.

Material: peripheral blood mononuclear cells (PBMCs), obtained at new diagnosis, from a patient treated with antithyroid drugs. The receptor source for this set is a woman aged 40 to 65 with Graves disease.

This clonotype came up a few times. The V and J genes are TRBV28 and TRBJ1-6, with 11 bases fitting TRBD1. The CDR3 has 17 amino acids. J was trimmed by 4 bases and V by 9 bases; bases with no gene match: 11. Germline V CDR1 and CDR2: MDHEN, SYDVKM. CDR3 sequence (DNA): TGTGCCAGTTCCGGGACAGGGGGTAAATTTTATAATTCACCCCTCCACTTT. Protein sequence: CASSGTGGKFYNSPLHF. Combining the CDR3 with reference TRBV28 and TRBJ1-6 gives the whole variable domain DVKVTQSSRYLVKRTGEKVFLECVQDMDHENMFWYRQDPGLGLRLIYFSYDVKMKEKGDIPEGYSVSREKKERFSLILESASTNQTSMYLCASSGTGGKFYNSPLHFGNGTRLTVT.

In its sample, this clonotype was seen many times. This chain joins TRBV9 and TRBJ2-5; D is ambiguous. V was pared by 0 bases and J by 2 bases, with 8 bases between. The CDR3 has 14 residues. Looked up from germline, CDR1 is SGDLS and CDR2 is YYNGEE. Here the CDR3 reads CASSVGGGQETQYF. The CDR3, as DNA: TGTGCCAGCAGCGTAGGGGGTGGGCAAGAGACCCAGTACTTC. Supplemented by reference TRBV9 and TRBJ2-5, the full variable domain reads DSGVTQTPKHLITATGQRVTLRCSPRSGDLSVYWYQQSLDQGLQFLIQYYNGEERAKGNILERFSAQQFPDLHSELNLSSLELGDSALYFCASSVGGGQETQYFGPGTRLLVL.

This clonotype was detected only a few times. This sequence joins TRBV3-1 and TRBJ2-1; TRBD2 agrees at 9 bases. The CDR3 is 14 residues long. Germline values: CDR1 LGHDT, CDR2 YNNKEL (reference sequence). Trimming at V came to 1 base and at J to 6 bases, leaving 1 base not matched to a gene. Written as DNA, the CDR3 is TGTGCCAGCAGCCAAGGGCGGGGGGGCAATGAGCAGTTCTTC. The encoded protein is CASSQGRGGNEQFF.

This clonotype was seen once. The rearrangement uses TRBV2 and TRBJ1-3; D unresolved. Germline CDR1 SNHLY, CDR2 FYNNEI. This CDR3 comprises 14 residues. V was shortened by 3 bases and J by 7 bases, with 13 bases between the two germline ends. In nucleotides, the CDR3 is TGTGCCAGCAGTGAGGGGAGGGTGGCCAACACCATATATTTT. Translated: CASSEGRVANTIYF.

At least ten counts were recorded for this clonotype. The genes are TRBV12-5 and TRBJ1-2, with a possible D match to TRBD1 (5 bases). Deletions cut 6 bases from V and 3 bases from J, with 17 bases between. This CDR3 comprises 15 residues. Germline CDR1 and CDR2: LGHNT and FRNRAP. CDR3 in amino acids: CASGRPGGADYGYTF. CDR3 DNA: TGTGCTAGTGGCCGTCCGGGAGGGGCGGACTATGGCTACACCTTC.

This chain connects TRBV12-3 or TRBV12-4 to TRBJ2-1; no reliable D call. Trimming took off 5 bases at V and 5 bases at J, with 13 bases between the two ends. This CDR3 spans 14 amino acids. CDR3 sequence reads: CASSPSKTHNEQFF. In DNA, the CDR3 is TGTGCCAGCAGTCCCAGCAAAACCCACAATGAGCAGTTCTTC.

The CDR3 DNA reads as TGTGCCAGCAGTTTCCCGGGGGGGGGCAATCAGCCCCAGCATTTT. This translates into CASSFPGGGNQPQHF. The chain uses TRBV6-2 or TRBV6-3 and TRBJ1-5, with D maybe TRBD1 (5 bases). CDR3 length: 15 residues. CDR1 is MNHEY and CDR2 is SVGEGT in the germline V gene. The V gene lost 4 bases and the J gene lost 2 bases, with 12 bases spanning the gap.

This clonotype was counted between two and nine times. This chain links TRBV15 with TRBJ1-6; no definite D call. The CDR3 is 12 amino acids. Per the germline V gene, CDR1 is LNHNV and CDR2 is YYDKDF (reference sequence). Trimming pared 3 bases from V and 9 bases from J, leaving 6 bases between. The chain's CDR3 is CATSRLPSPLHF. Written as DNA, the CDR3 is TGTGCCACCAGCAGGCTCCCTTCACCCCTCCACTTT.

The sample holds many counts of this clonotype. The rearrangement joins TRBV5-4 to TRBJ1-2, with 9 bases lining up with TRBD1. The CDR3 spans 15 residues. Per germline, CDR1 SGHNT and CDR2 YYREEE (reference sequence). The V segment lost 4 bases and the J segment 3 bases; nucleotides outside the gene matches: 7. CDR3 region: CASSPGDRDDYGYTF. CDR3 bases: TGTGCCAGCAGCCCTGGGGACAGGGATGACTATGGCTACACCTTC.

Turning to this clonotype: A read error is possible here, since a much larger clone lies one base away. The V and J genes are TRBV7-9 and TRBJ1-1, with 7 nucleotides matching TRBD1. Germline assignment: CDR1 SEHNR and CDR2 FQNEAQ (reference sequence). Trimming removed 4 bases from V and 1 base from J; junction bases left unmatched: 15. The CDR3 has 18 residues. The CDR3 nucleotides are TGTGCCAGCAGCTCAACAGGGGAGGGTGGGCCGTGGAACACTGAAGCTTTCTTT. This gives the protein CASSSTGEGGPWNTEAFF.

At least ten counts were recorded for this clonotype. V usage is TRBV2 and J usage is TRBJ2-5, with D perhaps TRBD2 (6 bases). The ends were cut back, 7 bases at V and 4 bases at J, with 16 bases in the middle. Germline V lookup: CDR1 SNHLY, CDR2 FYNNEI. The CDR3 has 14 amino acids. CDR3 coding DNA: TGTGCCAGCACCCCGAACCAGGGAGGAGAGACCCAGTACTTC. This encodes CASTPNQGGETQYF.

This clonotype was recorded a few times. The rearrangement joins TRBV3-1 to TRBJ2-2; unclear D gene. From germline, CDR1 is LGHDT and CDR2 YNNKEL (reference sequence). This CDR3 has 15 residues. The V end lost 2 bases, the J end lost 7 bases, and 14 bases lay between the germline ends. The CDR3 reads CASSQQWVPDGELFF. The DNA of the CDR3 is TGTGCCAGCAGCCAACAGTGGGTCCCTGACGGGGAGCTGTTTTTT.

This clonotype was seen ten or more times. The J gene is TRBJ2-5, the V gene TRBV20-1, with a tentative D call TRBD2 (5 bases). The CDR3 consists of 12 residues. V lost 1 base and J 5 bases, leaving 8 bases between the germline ends. From germline, CDR1 is DFQATT and CDR2 SNEGSKA (reference sequence). CDR3 DNA sequence: TGCAGTGCTAGAGGTGGCGGGGAGACCCAGTACTTC. Its protein is CSARGGGETQYF.

This clonotype was recorded many times. The V gene is TRBV10-3, the J gene TRBJ2-5, with D possibly matching TRBD1 (7 bases). V lost 6 bases and J lost 5, with 16 bases in between. The V gene's germline CDR1 is ENHRY and CDR2 SYGVKD. This CDR3 region has 14 residues. CDR3 sequence reads: CAISSDREEETQYF. CDR3 DNA: TGTGCCATCAGCTCCGACAGGGAGGAGGAGACCCAGTACTTC.

Concerning this clonotype: This clone may be a read error of a much larger clone one base away. The rearrangement joins TRBV3-1 to TRBJ2-5, with 10 bases lining up with TRBD2. Trimming removed 4 bases from V and 5 bases from J; junction bases left unmatched: 7. The CDR3 length is 15 residues. Germline V gives CDR1 LGHDT, CDR2 YNNKEL (reference sequence). The CDR3 loop is CASSRERGGLETQYF. For the CDR3, the DNA is TGTGCCAGCAGCCGAGAGCGGGGGGGCTTGGAGACCCAGTACTTC.

The chain recombines TRBV7-2 with TRBJ2-5, with D maybe TRBD2 (7 bases). Germline-derived CDR1 and CDR2 are SGHTA and FQGNSA. Trimming left V 6 bases short and J 5 bases short, with 13 bases between. CDR3 size: 13 residues. The CDR3 bases are TGTGCCAGCAGTTACCGGGGGGCCGAGACCCAGTACTTC. Amino acids: CASSYRGAETQYF. The full variable domain, in which reference TRBV7-2 and TRBJ2-5 provide the parts outside the CDR3, is GAGVSQSPSNKVTEKGKDVELRCDPISGHTALYWYRQSLGQGLEFLIYFQGNSAPDKSGLPSDRFSAERTGGSVSTLTIQRTQQEDSAVYLCASSYRGAETQYFGPGTRLLVL.

This chain connects TRBV5-1 to TRBJ2-7, with D tentatively TRBD1 (6 bases). CDR3 length: 17 amino acids. Trimming cost V 4 bases and J 0 bases, with 20 bases left between them. From germline, CDR1 is SGHRS and CDR2 YFSETQ. The CDR3 bases are TGCGCCAGCAGCCCACTAACGGGACAACGGAGCTCCTACGAGCAGTACTTC. Its translation is CASSPLTGQRSSYEQYF.

This clonotype has only a few counts. The V gene is TRBV7-9, the J gene TRBJ2-7; 7 positions match TRBD2. CDR1 is SEHNR and CDR2 is FQNEAQ in the germline V gene (reference sequence). The CDR3 is made up of 15 amino acids. J lost 4 bases, V lost 7 bases, and 13 bases had no gene match. This CDR3 is CASISSGLNTYEQYF. CDR3 nucleotide sequence: TGTGCCAGCATCAGTAGCGGGCTGAACACTTACGAGCAGTACTTC.

Notes on this clonotype: It may be a read error: a sequence one base away is much more abundant. The chain employs TRBV30 and TRBJ2-3; TRBD1 or TRBD2 may be the D gene (5 bases each). The CDR3 runs to 12 residues. Germline CDR1 is GTSNPN and CDR2 is SVGIG (reference sequence). CDR3 sequence: CVWRGGTDTQYF. In DNA, the CDR3 is TGTGTCTGGAGAGGGGGCACAGATACGCAGTATTTT.

This clonotype was counted at least ten times. This sequence joins TRBV5-1 and TRBJ1-2; tentative D call: TRBD1 (6 bases). The V gene lost 0 bases and the J gene lost 7 bases, with 13 bases spanning the gap. The germline V gene has CDR1 SGHRS and CDR2 YFSETQ. This CDR3 contains 14 residues. CDR3 sequence: CASSLALQGGGYTF. DNA of the CDR3: TGCGCCAGCAGCTTGGCCCTACAGGGAGGTGGCTACACCTTC.

This clonotype was counted many times. The CDR3 sequence: CARDVEQETQYF. The DNA of the CDR3 is TGCGCCCGGGATGTGGAACAAGAGACCCAGTACTTC. The J gene is TRBJ2-5, the V gene TRBV5-1; D perhaps matches TRBD2 (5 bases). CDR3 length: 12 residues. The V and J ends lost 10 bases and 2 bases respectively, with 12 bases between them. Germline CDR1 SGHRS, CDR2 YFSETQ.

This clonotype was observed many times. The chain joins TRBV7-6 to TRBJ2-7, with 7 bases matching TRBD2. The CDR3 spans 16 residues. The junction had 14 bases not matched to a gene; V was cut back by 5 bases and J by 4 bases. The germline V gene encodes CDR1 SGHVS and CDR2 FNYEAQ. This chain's CDR3 is CASSQRPGLSGYEQYF. The DNA of the CDR3 is TGTGCCAGCAGCCAGCGCCCGGGACTATCTGGTTACGAGCAGTACTTC.

This clonotype has a count of ten or more. This sequence joins TRBV4-1 and TRBJ2-1; 11 bases agree with TRBD2. The DNA end is a closer match to TRBJ2-5, so the J assignment may be wrong. Germline assignment: CDR1 MGHRA and CDR2 YSYEKL. The CDR3 has 19 residues. For the CDR3, the DNA is TGCGCCAGCAACCCAACACTTCTAGCGGGGGGAGCTCGGGAAGAGACCCAGTACTTC. Translating it yields CASNPTLLAGGAREETQYF.

This chain joins TRBV2 and TRBJ2-7, with 12 bases fitting TRBD2. The end of the DNA aligns better with TRBJ2-1, so the J call may be wrong. Per the germline V gene, CDR1 is SNHLY and CDR2 is FYNNEI. The CDR3 spans 15 residues. This chain's CDR3 is CASRTLAGGRNEQFF. CDR3 bases: TGTGCCAGCAGGACCCTAGCGGGGGGGCGTAATGAGCAGTTCTTC.

This clonotype appeared many times. The chain uses TRBV3-1 and TRBJ2-5; D possibly corresponds to TRBD1 (5 bases). Germline loops: CDR1 LGHDT, CDR2 YNNKEL (reference sequence). Trimming cost V 4 bases and J 4 bases, with 16 bases left between them. The CDR3 length is 15 residues. In DNA form, the CDR3 reads TGTGCCAGCAGCCCTACACGGCTAAGGGGAGAGACCCAGTACTTC. It is translated as CASSPTRLRGETQYF.

The table lists this clonotype with many counts. The CDR3 nucleotides are TGCGCCAGCAGCCCCGGGACAGGGGCGCAGCCCCAGCATTTT. Translating gives CASSPGTGAQPQHF. The rearrangement joins TRBV5-1 to TRBJ1-5, with 10 bases aligning to TRBD1. CDR1 is SGHRS, CDR2 YFSETQ, per germline. Germline trimming cut 4 bases from V and 7 bases from J; bases unmatched to any gene: 5. The CDR3 extends over 14 amino acids.

The CDR3 loop reads CASGNRGQREKLFF. In DNA, the CDR3 is TGTGCCAGCGGCAACCGGGGCCAGCGGGAAAAACTGTTTTTT. This chain connects TRBV12-3 or TRBV12-4 to TRBJ1-4; possibly TRBD1 for D (5 bases). V lost 8 bases to trimming and J lost 8 bases, with 18 bases between them. The CDR3 runs 14 residues.

CDR3: CASSSDRGISYEQYF. CDR3 nucleotides: TGTGCCAGCAGCTCCGACAGGGGAATTTCCTACGAGCAGTACTTC. The chain couples TRBV13 to TRBJ2-7; TRBD1 matches at 8 bases. V shed 4 bases, J shed 1 base, and the junction held 6 bases outside the gene matches. CDR3 length: 15 amino acids. From germline, CDR1 is PRHDT and CDR2 FYEKMQ (reference sequence). The complete variable domain, with remaining parts taken from reference TRBV13 and TRBJ2-7, reads AAGVIQSPRHLIKEKRETATLKCYPIPRHDTVYWYQQGPGQDPQFLISFYEKMQSDKGSIPDRFSAQQFSDYHSELNMSSLELGDSALYFCASSSDRGISYEQYFGPGTRLTVT.

In nucleotides, the CDR3 is TGTGCCAGCAGTTCGAGGACTAGCGGGATTATTGAGCAGTTCTTC. This encodes CASSSRTSGIIEQFF. The chain couples TRBV28 to TRBJ2-1; TRBD2 aligns across 12 bases. The junction had 7 bases not matched to a gene; V was cut back by 4 bases and J by 9 bases. The CDR3 spans 15 residues. Germline loops: CDR1 MDHEN, CDR2 SYDVKM.

This clonotype was seen once. This sequence joins TRBV10-2 and TRBJ2-5; possibly TRBD2 for D (6 bases). The length of the CDR3 is 16 residues. Germline V gene data show CDR1 as WSHSY and CDR2 as SAAADI. V was shortened by 1 base and J by 1 base, with 13 bases between the two germline ends. Here the CDR3 DNA reads TGCGCCAGCAGTGAGTTCCGGGGGAACACCCAAGAGACCCAGTACTTC. Amino acids: CASSEFRGNTQETQYF.